These T cell receptor beta chains were read from a single sample in a study of shared clonotypes between healthy human individuals. The assay was immunoSEQ multiplex PCR, and TCRdb's table has in-frame clones only and misses some. The sample contains around 2.3 million clones, approximately 96% of which appear only once. The sample was naive CD4+ T cells sorted from blood. The receptors derive from a man aged 18 to 29 in good health. The CDR3 runs from the conserved cysteine through the conserved F or W. Fields, in order: D gene, V gene, CDR3 protein. D genes are given only for firm matches.

TRBD1	TRBV7-6	CASSKREGQDRDRGIGTQYF
-	TRBV7-2	CASSLQSNTGELFF
-	TRBV5-1	CASSLVAFRRGQETQYF
-	TRBV5-4	CASSLDVRTNTGELFF
-	TRBV18	CASSPPGDRNEQFF
-	TRBV27	CASSFQGESGNQPQHF
TRBD1	TRBV7-2	CASSRTGQNEQFF
-	TRBV30	CAWSVYRQGWNTGELFF
TRBD1	TRBV5-6	CASSFPGTAANYGYTF
-	TRBV18	CASSPGKRDYGYTF
TRBD1	TRBV9	CASSGDRGSSGANVLTF